The rows below give T cell receptor beta chains drawn from one sample of a study of T-cell reconstitution after alpha-beta-depleted transplantation in children. One entry per CDR3 protein results from TCRdb running MiXCR on the PCR reads. The sample holds approximately 1,000,000 distinct CDR3 sequences, around 30% seen once. Sequencing was performed on PBMCs, mostly from graft donor cells, taken 360 days after TCRalphabeta/CD19-depleted stem cell transplant. The receptors come from a boy less than two years old who had a stem cell transplant for SCID, so the T cells may come from the graft donor. The CDR3 runs from the conserved cysteine through the conserved F or W. A D gene is named only where the DNA matches it firmly. Only part of the rows carry a size: once, few, many, or a class if the clone is expanded.

>TRBD2|few|TRBV5-1|TRBJ2-1
CASSSLGTSVGGEQFF
TGCGCCAGCAGCTCCCTCGGGACTAGCGTGGGGGGTGAGCAGTTCTTC
>TRBD1|.|TRBV7-2|TRBJ1-2
CASSLAFAGTGDYGYTF
TGTGCCAGCAGCTTAGCCTTTGCCGGGACAGGGGACTATGGCTACACCTTC
>TRBD1|many|TRBV20-1|TRBJ1-4
CSAEPGQGLREKLFF
TGCAGTGCTGAACCGGGACAGGGGTTGAGAGAAAAACTGTTTTTT
>.|.|TRBV27|TRBJ2-7
CASSPRVLLYEQYF
TGTGCCAGCAGTCCTAGGGTCCTGCTCTACGAGCAGTACTTC
>TRBD1|.|TRBV12-3/TRBV12-4|TRBJ1-2
CASRADRGDGYTF
TGTGCCAGCAGAGCGGACAGGGGGGATGGCTACACCTTC
>.|.|TRBV20-1|TRBJ2-7
CSARVRASSYEQYF
TGCAGTGCTAGAGTACGGGCGAGCTCCTACGAGCAGTACTTC
>.|few|TRBV4-3|TRBJ1-1
CASSQYYQGFNKAFF
TGCGCCAGCAGCCAATATTACCAGGGCTTTAACAAAGCTTTCTTT
>TRBD2|many|TRBV5-1|TRBJ2-2
CASSSTFGSGGTTGELFF
TGCGCCAGCAGCTCGACATTTGGTAGCGGGGGGACCACCGGGGAGCTGTTTTTT
>TRBD1|.|TRBV5-1|TRBJ1-4
CASSSAGQGEKLFF
TGCGCCAGCAGCTCCGCGGGACAGGGAGAGAAACTGTTTTTT
>.|.|TRBV20-1|TRBJ1-4
CSARDPRGGKNDEKLFF
TGCAGTGCTAGAGATCCCCGGGGGGGGAAGAACGATGAAAAACTGTTTTTT
>.|.|TRBV12-3/TRBV12-4|TRBJ2-5
CASSYPGGRETQYF
TGTGCCAGCAGTTACCCAGGGGGGAGGGAGACCCAGTACTTC
>.|.|TRBV28|TRBJ2-4
CASFPPGSWGRDIQYF
TGTGCCAGCTTCCCCCCCGGATCGTGGGGAAGAGACATTCAGTACTTC
>TRBD2|.|TRBV5-1|TRBJ2-1
CASSLVVSGTFGEQFF
TGCGCCAGCAGCTTGGTGGTTAGCGGGACCTTCGGCGAGCAGTTCTTC
>.|.|TRBV9|TRBJ2-7
CASSASPNYEQYF
TGTGCCAGCAGCGCTAGCCCTAACTACGAGCAGTACTTC
>.|.|TRBV2|TRBJ1-1
CASSEQGRGTEAFF
TGTGCCAGCAGTGAACAGGGCCGGGGGACTGAAGCTTTCTTT
>.|many|TRBV29-1|TRBJ2-7
CSVEKQGEQYF
TGCAGCGTGGAAAAACAGGGAGAGCAGTACTTC
>TRBD1|.|TRBV29-1|TRBJ2-1
CSVELTGASSYNEQFF
TGCAGCGTTGAGTTGACAGGGGCGAGCTCCTACAATGAGCAGTTCTTC
>TRBD1|.|TRBV4-3|TRBJ2-7
CASSPRLQGSYEQYF
TGCGCCAGCAGCCCCCGGCTACAGGGGTCGTACGAGCAGTACTTC
>.|.|TRBV5-1|TRBJ1-6
CASSLAWDTEGSPLHF
TGCGCCAGCAGCTTGGCCTGGGACACGGAGGGTTCACCCCTCCACTTT
>TRBD1|.|TRBV6-2/TRBV6-3|TRBJ2-5
CASSPDREQETQYF
TGTGCCAGCAGTCCCGACAGGGAACAAGAGACCCAGTACTTC
>.|.|TRBV2|TRBJ2-6
CASSDSRGAGANVLTF
TGTGCCAGCAGTGACTCCAGAGGGGCTGGGGCCAACGTCCTGACTTTC
>TRBD1|.|TRBV2|TRBJ1-5
CASSENRDRVFSNQPQHF
TGTGCCAGCAGTGAAAACCGGGACAGGGTCTTCAGCAATCAGCCCCAGCATTTT
>.|few|TRBV5-4|TRBJ2-7
CASSSYQVGTGGDSYEQYF
TGTGCCAGCAGCTCCTATCAAGTAGGAACAGGGGGGGACTCCTACGAGCAGTACTTC
>.|.|TRBV21-1|TRBJ2-5
CASSPPPSGGQETQYF
TGTGCCAGCAGCCCACCTCCGAGCGGGGGCCAAGAGACCCAGTACTTC
>.|.|TRBV12-3/TRBV12-4|TRBJ1-1
CASSHTPQGLNTEAFF
TGTGCCAGCAGCCATACCCCCCAGGGCCTGAACACTGAAGCTTTCTTT
>TRBD1|few|TRBV29-1|TRBJ2-5
CSVDRQGGETQYF
TGCAGCGTTGATCGACAGGGGGGAGAGACCCAGTACTTC
>.|.|TRBV10-2|TRBJ1-1
CASSEWQENTEAFF
TGCGCCAGCAGTGAGTGGCAGGAGAACACTGAAGCTTTCTTT
>.|.|TRBV19|TRBJ1-5
CASTARNGQPQHF
TGTGCCAGTACTGCTCGGAACGGTCAGCCCCAGCATTTT
>.|many|TRBV10-3|TRBJ2-2
CAISPVPGIPGELFF
TGTGCCATCAGCCCCGTCCCGGGGATACCCGGGGAGCTGTTTTTT
>TRBD2|.|TRBV18|TRBJ2-7
CASSQGREVGEQYF
TGTGCCAGCTCACAAGGACGGGAGGTAGGGGAGCAGTACTTC